This note documents a single TCR beta chain sequence. Clones were sequenced by immunoSEQ multiplex PCR, and TCRdb holds only the in-frame ones, with some missing. Here the sample spans approximately 260,000 clones, around 89% being singletons. J was trimmed by 5 bases and V by 2 bases; bases with no gene match: 6. The CDR3 runs 15 residues. Germline CDR1 LGHNA, CDR2 YSLEER. This record belongs to a study of blood T cell repertoires in COVID-19. Study at large: T cells, B-cell-depleted T cells, or PBMCs supplied cDNA or gDNA.

The receptor's source is a woman aged 55-69 years with COVID-19, enrolled during active disease. The specimen was peripheral blood. V usage is TRBV4-3 and J usage is TRBJ1-2, with 9 bases identical to TRBD1. The CDR3 DNA reads TGCGCCAGCAGCCAACCCGGACAGGGGATATATGGCTACACCTTC. As protein: CASSQPGQGIYGYTF.